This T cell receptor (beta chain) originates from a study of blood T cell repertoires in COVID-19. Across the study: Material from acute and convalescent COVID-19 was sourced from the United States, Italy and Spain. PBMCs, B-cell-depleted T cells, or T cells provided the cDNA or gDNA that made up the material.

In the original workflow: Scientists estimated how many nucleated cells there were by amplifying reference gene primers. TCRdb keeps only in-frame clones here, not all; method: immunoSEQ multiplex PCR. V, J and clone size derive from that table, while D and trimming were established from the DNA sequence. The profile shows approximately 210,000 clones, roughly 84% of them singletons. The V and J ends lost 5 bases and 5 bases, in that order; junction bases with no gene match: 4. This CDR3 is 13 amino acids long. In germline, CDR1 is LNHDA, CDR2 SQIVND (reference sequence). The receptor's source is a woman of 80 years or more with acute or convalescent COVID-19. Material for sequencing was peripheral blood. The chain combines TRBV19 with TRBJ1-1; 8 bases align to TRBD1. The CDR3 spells CASSPGGWTEAFF. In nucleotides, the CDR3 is TGTGCCAGTAGTCCAGGGGGCTGGACTGAAGCTTTCTTT. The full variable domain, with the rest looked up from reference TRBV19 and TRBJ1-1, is DGGITQSPKYLFRKEGQNVTLSCEQNLNHDAMYWYRQDPGQGLRLIYYSQIVNDFQKGDIAEGYSVSREKKESFPLTVTSAQKNPTAFYLCASSPGGWTEAFFGQGTRLTVV.